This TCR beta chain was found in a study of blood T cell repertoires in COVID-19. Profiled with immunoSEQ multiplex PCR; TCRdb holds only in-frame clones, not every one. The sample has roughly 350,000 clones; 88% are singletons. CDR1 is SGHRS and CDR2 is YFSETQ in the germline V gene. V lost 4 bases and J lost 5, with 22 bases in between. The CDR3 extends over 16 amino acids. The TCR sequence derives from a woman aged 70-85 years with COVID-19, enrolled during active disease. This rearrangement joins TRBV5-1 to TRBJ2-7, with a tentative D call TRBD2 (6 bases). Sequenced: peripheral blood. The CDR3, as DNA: TGCGCCAGCAGCCCCGGGACTCTCGGTGGTGGGCACGAGCAGTACTTC. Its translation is CASSPGTLGGGHEQYF.